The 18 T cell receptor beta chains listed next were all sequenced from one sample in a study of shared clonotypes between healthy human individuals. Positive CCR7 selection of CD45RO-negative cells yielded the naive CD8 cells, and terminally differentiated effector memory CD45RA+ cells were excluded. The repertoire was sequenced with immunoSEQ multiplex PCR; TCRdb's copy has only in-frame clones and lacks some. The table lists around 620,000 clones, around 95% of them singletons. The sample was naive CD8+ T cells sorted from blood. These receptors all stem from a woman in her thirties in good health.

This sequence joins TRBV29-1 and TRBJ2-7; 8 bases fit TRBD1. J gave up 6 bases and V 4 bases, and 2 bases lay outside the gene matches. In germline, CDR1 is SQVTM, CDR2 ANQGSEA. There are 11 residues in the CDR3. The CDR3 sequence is CSVARGLEQYF. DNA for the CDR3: TGCAGCGTTGCCAGGGGGCTCGAGCAGTACTTC.

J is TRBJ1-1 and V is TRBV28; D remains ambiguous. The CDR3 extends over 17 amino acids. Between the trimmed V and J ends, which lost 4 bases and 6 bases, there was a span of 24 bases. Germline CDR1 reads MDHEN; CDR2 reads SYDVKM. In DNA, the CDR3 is TGTGCCAGCAGTTCCCCGTGGTTTGAAAATGGTGAACCTGAAGCTTTCTTT. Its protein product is CASSSPWFENGEPEAFF.

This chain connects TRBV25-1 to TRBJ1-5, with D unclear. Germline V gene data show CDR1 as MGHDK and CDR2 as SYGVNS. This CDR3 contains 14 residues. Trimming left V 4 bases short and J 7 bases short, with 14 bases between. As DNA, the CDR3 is TGTGCCAGCAGTGGCCGGGAGGCTGAACAGCCCCAGCATTTT. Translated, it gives CASSGREAEQPQHF. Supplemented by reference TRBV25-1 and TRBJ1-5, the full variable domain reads EADIYQTPRYLVIGTGKKITLECSQTMGHDKMYWYQQDPGMELHLIHYSYGVNSTEKGDLSSESTVSRIRTEHFPLTLESARPSHTSQYLCASSGREAEQPQHFGDGTRLSIL.

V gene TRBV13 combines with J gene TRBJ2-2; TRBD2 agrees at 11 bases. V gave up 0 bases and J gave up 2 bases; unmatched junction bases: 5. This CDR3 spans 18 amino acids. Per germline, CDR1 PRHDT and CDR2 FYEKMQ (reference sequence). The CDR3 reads CASSLGVAGGPNTGELFF. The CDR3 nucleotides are TGTGCCAGCAGCTTAGGTGTAGCGGGAGGGCCTAACACCGGGGAGCTGTTTTTT.

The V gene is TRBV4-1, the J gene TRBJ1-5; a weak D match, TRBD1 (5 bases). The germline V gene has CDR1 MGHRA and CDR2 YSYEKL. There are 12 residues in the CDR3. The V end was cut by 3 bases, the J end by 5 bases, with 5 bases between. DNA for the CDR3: TGCGCCAGCAGCCAGGGGGATCAGCCCCAGCATTTT. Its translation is CASSQGDQPQHF.

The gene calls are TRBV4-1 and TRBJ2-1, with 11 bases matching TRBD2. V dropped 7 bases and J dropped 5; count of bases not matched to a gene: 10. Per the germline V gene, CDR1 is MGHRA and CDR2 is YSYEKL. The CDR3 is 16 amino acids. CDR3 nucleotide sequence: TGCGCCAGCACCCTGTTAGCGGGAGGGTATGACAATGAGCAGTTCTTC. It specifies CASTLLAGGYDNEQFF.

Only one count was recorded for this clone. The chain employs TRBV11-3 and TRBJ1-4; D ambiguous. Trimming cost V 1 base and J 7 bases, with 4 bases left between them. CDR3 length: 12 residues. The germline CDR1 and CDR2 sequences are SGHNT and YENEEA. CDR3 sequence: CASSLGTEKLFF. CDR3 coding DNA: TGTGCCAGCAGCTTAGGGACTGAAAAACTGTTTTTT.

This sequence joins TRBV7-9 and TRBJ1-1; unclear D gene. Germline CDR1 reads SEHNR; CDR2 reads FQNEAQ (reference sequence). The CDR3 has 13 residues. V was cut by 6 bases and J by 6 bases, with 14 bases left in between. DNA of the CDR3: TGTGCCAGCAGGGCTCTCAGGAGTCCTGAAGCTTTCTTT. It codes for CASRALRSPEAFF.

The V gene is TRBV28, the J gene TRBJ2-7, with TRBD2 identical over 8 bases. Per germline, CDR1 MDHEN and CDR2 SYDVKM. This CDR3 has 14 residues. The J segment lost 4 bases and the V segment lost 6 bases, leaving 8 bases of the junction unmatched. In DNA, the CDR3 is TGTGCCAGCAGGGAACTAGCGGATCGATACGAGCAGTACTTC. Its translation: CASRELADRYEQYF. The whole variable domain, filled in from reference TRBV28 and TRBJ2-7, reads DVKVTQSSRYLVKRTGEKVFLECVQDMDHENMFWYRQDPGLGLRLIYFSYDVKMKEKGDIPEGYSVSREKKERFSLILESASTNQTSMYLCASRELADRYEQYFGPGTRLTVT.

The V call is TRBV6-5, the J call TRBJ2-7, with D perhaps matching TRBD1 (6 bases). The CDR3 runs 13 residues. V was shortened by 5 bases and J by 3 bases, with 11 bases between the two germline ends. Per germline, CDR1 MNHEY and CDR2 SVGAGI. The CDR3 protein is CASSTSRGYEQYF. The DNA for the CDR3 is TGTGCCAGCAGTACAAGCAGGGGCTACGAGCAGTACTTC.

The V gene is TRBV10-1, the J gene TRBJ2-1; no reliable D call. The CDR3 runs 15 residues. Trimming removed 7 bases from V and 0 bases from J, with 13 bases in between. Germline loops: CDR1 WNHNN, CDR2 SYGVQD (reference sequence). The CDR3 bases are TGCGCCAGCAACTCTGACCTAAGCTCCTACAATGAGCAGTTCTTC. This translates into CASNSDLSSYNEQFF.

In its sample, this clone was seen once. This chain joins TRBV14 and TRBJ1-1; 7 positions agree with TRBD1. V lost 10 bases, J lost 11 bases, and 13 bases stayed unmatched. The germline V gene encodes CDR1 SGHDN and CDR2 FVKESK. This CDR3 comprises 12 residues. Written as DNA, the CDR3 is TGTGCCACCAGACAGGGAGCGGAATCGGCTTTCTTT. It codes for CATRQGAESAFF.

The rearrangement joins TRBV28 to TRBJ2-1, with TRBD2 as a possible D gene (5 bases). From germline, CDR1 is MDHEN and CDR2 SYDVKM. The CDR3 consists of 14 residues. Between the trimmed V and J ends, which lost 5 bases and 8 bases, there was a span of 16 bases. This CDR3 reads CASSPGSSGYEQFF. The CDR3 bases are TGTGCCAGCAGTCCTGGATCGTCGGGGTATGAGCAGTTCTTC.

CDR3 residues: CASSSRGHNEQYF. In nucleotides, the CDR3 is TGTGCCAGCAGCTCCAGGGGGCATAACGAGCAGTACTTC. The rearrangement uses TRBV11-3 and TRBJ2-7; 8 bases fit TRBD1. From germline, CDR1 is SGHNT and CDR2 YENEEA. There are 13 residues in the CDR3. V trimming: 4 bases; J trimming: 5 bases; junction bases outside the gene matches: 4.

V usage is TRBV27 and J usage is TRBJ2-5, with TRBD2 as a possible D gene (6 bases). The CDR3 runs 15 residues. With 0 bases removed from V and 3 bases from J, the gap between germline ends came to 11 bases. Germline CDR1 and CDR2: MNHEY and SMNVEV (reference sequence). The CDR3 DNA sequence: TGTGCCAGCAGTTTATCTCGGGGGACCAAAGAGACCCAGTACTTC. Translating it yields CASSLSRGTKETQYF.

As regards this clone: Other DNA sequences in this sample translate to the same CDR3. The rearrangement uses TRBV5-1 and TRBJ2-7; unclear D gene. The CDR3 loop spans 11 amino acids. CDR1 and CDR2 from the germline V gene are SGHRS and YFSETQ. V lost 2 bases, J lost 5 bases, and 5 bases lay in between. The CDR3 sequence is CASSLGNEQYF. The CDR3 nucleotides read TGCGCCAGCAGCTTAGGGAACGAGCAGTACTTC.

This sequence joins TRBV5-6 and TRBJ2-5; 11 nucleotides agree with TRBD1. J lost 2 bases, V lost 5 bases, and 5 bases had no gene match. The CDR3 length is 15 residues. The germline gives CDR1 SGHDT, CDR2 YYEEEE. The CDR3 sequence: CASRGTGGYQETQYF. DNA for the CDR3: TGTGCCAGCAGGGGGACAGGGGGTTATCAAGAGACCCAGTACTTC.

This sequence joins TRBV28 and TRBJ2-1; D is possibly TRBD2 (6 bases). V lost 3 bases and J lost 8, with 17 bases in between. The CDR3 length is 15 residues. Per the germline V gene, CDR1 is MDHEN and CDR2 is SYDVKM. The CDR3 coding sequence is TGTGCCAGCAGTTTGCGACTAAGTCGCGGGGATGAGCAGTTCTTC. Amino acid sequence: CASSLRLSRGDEQFF.